This T cell receptor beta chain was retrieved from a study of T cells in Graves' hyperthyroidism and ophthalmopathy. RNA transcripts served as the template for amplifying TCR beta CDR3 regions. The HTBI primer set served for first-round RT-PCR of the TCR CDR3. A single record per CDR3 protein comes from TCRdb applying MiXCR to the multiplex PCR reads. The table records some 620,000 distinct CDR3 sequences, about a sixth of them present only once. Clinicians diagnosed patients from clinical symptoms, serum thyroxine and TRAb, thyroid ultrasound and orbital computed tomography. Using over 8.5 ml of fresh peripheral blood, PBMCs were prepared. This clonotype was detected only a few times. The CDR3 length is 14 residues. V was pared by 2 bases and J by 5 bases, with 12 bases between. Germline CDR1 and CDR2: SGDLS and YYNGEE.

The TCR sequence derives from a woman under 40 with Graves' hyperthyroidism. Source material: blood. This chain uses TRBV9 with TRBJ2-3, with D perhaps being TRBD1 or TRBD2 (5 bases each). The CDR3 loop reads CASSVGGAQDTQYF. The CDR3 nucleotides are TGTGCCAGCAGCGTTGGGGGAGCACAAGATACGCAGTATTTT.